The clone carrying this TCR beta chain was recorded at least ten times. Its antigen is unknown. The read terminates 3 residues ahead of where the CDR3 ends, so the germline J gene completes it. This sample is drawn from a study of T cell clonality in common variable immunodeficiency. The CDR3 sequence is 15 residues long. The germline V gene encodes CDR1 SEHNR and CDR2 FQNEAQ (reference sequence). Trimming at V came to 5 bases and at J to 7 bases, leaving 9 bases not matched to a gene. Measured with immunoSEQ multiplex PCR; TCRdb has only the in-frame clones, and not every one. The table lists approximately 38,000 clones, with no singletons. Of CVID subjects, around 16 were female and fewer than 30 male, mean age about 40. The study's findings and limits: Fewer deletions and N-nucleotide insertions were reportedly seen in common variable immunodeficiency TCR beta sequences.

What was sequenced was peripheral blood mononuclear cells. The chain links TRBV7-9 to TRBJ1-5, with 9 bases identical to TRBD1. This receptor was identified in a human donor with common variable immunodeficiency. The sequenced part of the CDR3 DNA is TGTGCCAGCAGCCCGGCCGGACAGGGGTACCAGCCC. This gives the protein CASSPAGQGYQP. The full CDR3 reads CASSPAGQGYQPQHF.